This TCR beta chain was observed in a study of CD8 T cells in ankylosing spondylitis. Study findings and constraints: Certain motif variants had earlier been reported in reactive arthritis synovial fluid and blood. A motif in TCR beta, a set of eight highly homologous variants, appeared characteristic of ankylosing spondylitis blood.

One entry per CDR3 protein results from TCRdb running MiXCR on the 5' RACE reads. Of roughly 170,000 distinct CDR3 sequences in the sample, approximately 9% were seen once. V was pared by 9 bases and J by 7 bases, with 9 bases between. This CDR3 is 10 amino acids long. As regards this clonotype: Its antigen is unknown.

The origin of this receptor is a female donor with ankylosing spondylitis or in good health (not recorded which). The sample consisted of blood, either unsorted or a sorted T cell fraction (not recorded which). This sequence joins TRBV12-3 or TRBV12-4 and TRBJ1-1; D unclear. The CDR3 DNA reads TGTGCCAGACAGCAAGATGAAGCTTTCTTT. This codes for CARQQDEAFF.